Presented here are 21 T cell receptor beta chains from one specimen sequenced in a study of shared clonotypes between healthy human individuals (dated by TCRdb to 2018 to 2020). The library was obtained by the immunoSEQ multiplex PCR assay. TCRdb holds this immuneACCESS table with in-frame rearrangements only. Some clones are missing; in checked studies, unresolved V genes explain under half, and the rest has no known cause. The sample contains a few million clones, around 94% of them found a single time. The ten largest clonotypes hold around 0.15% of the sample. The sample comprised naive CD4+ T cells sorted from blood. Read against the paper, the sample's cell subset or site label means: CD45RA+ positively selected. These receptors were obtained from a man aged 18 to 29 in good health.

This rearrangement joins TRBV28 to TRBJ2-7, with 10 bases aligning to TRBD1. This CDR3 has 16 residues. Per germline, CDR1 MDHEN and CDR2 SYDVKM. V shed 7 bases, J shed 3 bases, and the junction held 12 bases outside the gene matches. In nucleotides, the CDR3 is TGTGCCAGCAATCCACCCCGACAGGGGGCGGGCTACGAGCAGTACTTC. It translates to CASNPPRQGAGYEQYF. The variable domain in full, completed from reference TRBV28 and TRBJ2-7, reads DVKVTQSSRYLVKRTGEKVFLECVQDMDHENMFWYRQDPGLGLRLIYFSYDVKMKEKGDIPEGYSVSREKKERFSLILESASTNQTSMYLCASNPPRQGAGYEQYFGPGTRLTVT.

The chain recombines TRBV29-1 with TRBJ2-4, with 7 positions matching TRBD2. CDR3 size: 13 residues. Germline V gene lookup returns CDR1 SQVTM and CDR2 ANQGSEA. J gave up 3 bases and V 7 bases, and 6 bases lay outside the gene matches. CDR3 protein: CSAWGGDKNIQYF. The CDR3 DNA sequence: TGCAGCGCCTGGGGGGGAGACAAAAACATTCAGTACTTC.

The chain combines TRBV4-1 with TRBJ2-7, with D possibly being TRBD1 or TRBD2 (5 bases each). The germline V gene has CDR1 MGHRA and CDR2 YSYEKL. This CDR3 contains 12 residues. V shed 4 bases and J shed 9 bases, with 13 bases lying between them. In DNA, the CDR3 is TGCGCCAGCAGCCGGGACCGTACGAGGCAGTACTTC. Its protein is CASSRDRTRQYF.

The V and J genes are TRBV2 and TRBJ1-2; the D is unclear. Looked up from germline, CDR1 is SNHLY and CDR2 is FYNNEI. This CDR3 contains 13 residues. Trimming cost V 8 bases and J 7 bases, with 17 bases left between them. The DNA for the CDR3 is TGTGCCAGCGCACCAGACGGACTAGGTGGCTACACCTTC. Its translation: CASAPDGLGGYTF.

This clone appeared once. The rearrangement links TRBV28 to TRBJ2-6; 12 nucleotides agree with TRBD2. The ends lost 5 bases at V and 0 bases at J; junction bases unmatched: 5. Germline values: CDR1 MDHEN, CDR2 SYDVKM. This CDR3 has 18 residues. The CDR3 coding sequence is TGTGCCAGCAGTCCGCTGGGACTAGCGGGCTCTGGGGCCAACGTCCTGACTTTC. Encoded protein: CASSPLGLAGSGANVLTF. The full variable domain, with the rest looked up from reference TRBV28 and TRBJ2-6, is DVKVTQSSRYLVKRTGEKVFLECVQDMDHENMFWYRQDPGLGLRLIYFSYDVKMKEKGDIPEGYSVSREKKERFSLILESASTNQTSMYLCASSPLGLAGSGANVLTFGAGSRLTVL.

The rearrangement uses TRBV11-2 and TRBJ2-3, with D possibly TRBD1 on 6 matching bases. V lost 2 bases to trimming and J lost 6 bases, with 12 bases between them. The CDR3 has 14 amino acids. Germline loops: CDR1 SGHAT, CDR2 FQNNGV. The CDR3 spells CASSLNRVGDTQYF. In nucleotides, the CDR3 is TGTGCCAGCAGCTTAAACAGGGTCGGGGATACGCAGTATTTT.

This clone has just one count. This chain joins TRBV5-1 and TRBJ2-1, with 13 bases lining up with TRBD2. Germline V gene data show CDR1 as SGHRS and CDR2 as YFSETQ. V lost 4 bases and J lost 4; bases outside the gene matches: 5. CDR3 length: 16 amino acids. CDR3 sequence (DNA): TGCGCCAGCAGCAGAGGACTAGCGGGGGAGTACAATGAGCAGTTCTTC. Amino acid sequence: CASSRGLAGEYNEQFF. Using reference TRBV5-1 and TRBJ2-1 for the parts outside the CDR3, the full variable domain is KAGVTQTPRYLIKTRGQQVTLSCSPISGHRSVSWYQQTPGQGLQFLFEYFSETQRNKGNFPGRFSGRQFSNSRSEMNVSTLELGDSALYLCASSRGLAGEYNEQFFGPGTRLTVL.

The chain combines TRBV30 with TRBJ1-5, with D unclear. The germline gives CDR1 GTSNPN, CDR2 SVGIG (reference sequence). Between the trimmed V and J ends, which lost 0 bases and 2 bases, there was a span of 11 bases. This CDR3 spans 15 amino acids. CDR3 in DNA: TGTGCCTGGAGTGTACAGTCCGGGGGCAATCAGCCCCAGCATTTT. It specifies CAWSVQSGGNQPQHF.

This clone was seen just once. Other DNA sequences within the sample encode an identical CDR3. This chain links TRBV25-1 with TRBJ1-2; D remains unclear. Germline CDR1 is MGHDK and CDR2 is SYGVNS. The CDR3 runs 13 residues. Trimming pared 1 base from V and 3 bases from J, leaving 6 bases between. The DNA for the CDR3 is TGTGCCAGCAGTGAATGGGCGGACTATGGCTACACCTTC. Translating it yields CASSEWADYGYTF.

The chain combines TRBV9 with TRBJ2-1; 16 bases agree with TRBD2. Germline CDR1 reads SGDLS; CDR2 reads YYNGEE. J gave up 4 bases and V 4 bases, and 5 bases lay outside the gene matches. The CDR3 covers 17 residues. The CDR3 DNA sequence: TGTGCCAGCAGCACCGGGACTAGCGGGGGGGAATACAATGAGCAGTTCTTC. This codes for CASSTGTSGGEYNEQFF.

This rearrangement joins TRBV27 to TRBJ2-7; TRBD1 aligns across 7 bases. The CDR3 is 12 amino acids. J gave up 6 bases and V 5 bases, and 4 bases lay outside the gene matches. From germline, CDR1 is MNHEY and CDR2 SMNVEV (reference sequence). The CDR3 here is CASSASGGEQYF. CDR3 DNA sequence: TGTGCCAGCAGTGCCTCAGGGGGCGAGCAGTACTTC.

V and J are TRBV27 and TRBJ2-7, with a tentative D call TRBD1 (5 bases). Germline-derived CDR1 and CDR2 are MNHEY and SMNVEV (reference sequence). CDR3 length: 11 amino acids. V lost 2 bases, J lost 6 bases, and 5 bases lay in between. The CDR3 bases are TGTGCCAGCAGTTTAAGGGGCGAGCAGTACTTC. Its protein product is CASSLRGEQYF.

The CDR3 protein is CASSSGQGVFYEQYF. The CDR3 region has the DNA TGTGCCAGTAGTAGTGGACAGGGGGTATTTTACGAGCAGTACTTC. The chain couples TRBV19 to TRBJ2-7; 10 nucleotides agree with TRBD1. The CDR3 extends over 15 amino acids. Looked up from germline, CDR1 is LNHDA and CDR2 is SQIVND (reference sequence). The J segment lost 4 bases and the V segment lost 4 bases, leaving 7 bases of the junction unmatched.

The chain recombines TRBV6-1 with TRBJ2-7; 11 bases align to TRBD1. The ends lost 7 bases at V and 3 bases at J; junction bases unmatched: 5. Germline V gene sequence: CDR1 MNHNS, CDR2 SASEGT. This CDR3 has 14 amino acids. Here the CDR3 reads CASTGTGGGYEQYF. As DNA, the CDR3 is TGTGCCAGCACCGGGACAGGGGGTGGCTACGAGCAGTACTTC.

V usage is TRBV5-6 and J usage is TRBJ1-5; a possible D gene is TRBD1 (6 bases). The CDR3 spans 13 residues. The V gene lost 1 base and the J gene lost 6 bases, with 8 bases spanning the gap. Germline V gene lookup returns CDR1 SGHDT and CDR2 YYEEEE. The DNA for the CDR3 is TGTGCCAGCAGCTTGCGGGGGCTTCAGCCCCAGCATTTT. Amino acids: CASSLRGLQPQHF.

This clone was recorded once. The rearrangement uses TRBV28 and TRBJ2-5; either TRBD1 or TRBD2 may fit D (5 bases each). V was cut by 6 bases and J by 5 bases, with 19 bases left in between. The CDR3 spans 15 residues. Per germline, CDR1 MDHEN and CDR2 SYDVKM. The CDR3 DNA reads TGTGCCAGCAGCCGCCCCATACTCGGGGCCGAGACCCAGTACTTC. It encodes CASSRPILGAETQYF.

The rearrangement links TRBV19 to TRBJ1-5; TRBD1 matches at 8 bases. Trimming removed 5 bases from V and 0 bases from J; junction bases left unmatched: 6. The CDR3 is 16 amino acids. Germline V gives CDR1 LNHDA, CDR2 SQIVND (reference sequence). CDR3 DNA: TGTGCCAGTAGTGGACAGGGATCTTATAGCAATCAGCCCCAGCATTTT. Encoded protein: CASSGQGSYSNQPQHF.

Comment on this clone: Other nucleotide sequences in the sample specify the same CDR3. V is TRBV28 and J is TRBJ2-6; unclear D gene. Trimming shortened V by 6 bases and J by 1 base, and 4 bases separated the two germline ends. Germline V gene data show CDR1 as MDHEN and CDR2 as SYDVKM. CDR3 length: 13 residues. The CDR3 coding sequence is TGTGCCAGCAGCCCTTCTGGGGCCAACGTCCTGACTTTC. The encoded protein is CASSPSGANVLTF.

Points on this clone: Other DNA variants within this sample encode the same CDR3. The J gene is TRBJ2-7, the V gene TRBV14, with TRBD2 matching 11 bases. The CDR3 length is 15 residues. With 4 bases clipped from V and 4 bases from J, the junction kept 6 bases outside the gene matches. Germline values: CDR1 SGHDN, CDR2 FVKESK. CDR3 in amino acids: CASSPGLAAPYEQYF. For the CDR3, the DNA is TGTGCCAGCAGCCCGGGACTAGCGGCTCCTTACGAGCAGTACTTC.

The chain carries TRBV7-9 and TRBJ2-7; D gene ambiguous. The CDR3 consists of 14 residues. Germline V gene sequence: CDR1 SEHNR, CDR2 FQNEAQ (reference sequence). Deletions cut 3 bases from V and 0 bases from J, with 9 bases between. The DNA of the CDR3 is TGTGCCAGCAGCTTGTCGGGCACCTCCTACGAGCAGTACTTC. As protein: CASSLSGTSYEQYF.

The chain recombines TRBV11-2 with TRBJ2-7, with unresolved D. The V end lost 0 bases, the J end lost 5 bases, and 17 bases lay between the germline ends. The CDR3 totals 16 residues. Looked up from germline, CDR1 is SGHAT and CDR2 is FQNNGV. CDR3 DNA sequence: TGTGCCAGCAGCTTAGATCGGACGGGTTTATGGAACGAGCAGTACTTC. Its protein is CASSLDRTGLWNEQYF.